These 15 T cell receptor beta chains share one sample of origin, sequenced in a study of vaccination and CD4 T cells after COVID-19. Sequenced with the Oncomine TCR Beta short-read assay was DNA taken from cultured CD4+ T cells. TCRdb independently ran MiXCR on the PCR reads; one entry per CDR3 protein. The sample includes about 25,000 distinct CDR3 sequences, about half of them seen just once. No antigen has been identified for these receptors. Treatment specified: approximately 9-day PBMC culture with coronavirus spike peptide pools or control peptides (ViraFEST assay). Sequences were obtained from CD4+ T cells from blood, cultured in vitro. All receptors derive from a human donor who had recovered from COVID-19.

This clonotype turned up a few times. CDR3 in amino acids: CASSEGFGYTF. CDR3 DNA sequence: TGTGCCAGCAGTGAAGGATTTGGCTACACCTTC. The chain links TRBV6-1 to TRBJ1-2; D is undetermined. Trimming pared 1 base from V and 7 bases from J, leaving 4 bases between. CDR1 and CDR2 from the germline V gene are MNHNS and SASEGT. The CDR3 totals 11 residues.

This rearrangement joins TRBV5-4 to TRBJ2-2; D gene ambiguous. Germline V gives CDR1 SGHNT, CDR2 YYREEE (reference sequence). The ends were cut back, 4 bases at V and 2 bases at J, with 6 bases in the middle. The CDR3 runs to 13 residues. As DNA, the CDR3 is TGTGCCAGCAGCCTGTTAAACACCGGGGAGCTGTTTTTT. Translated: CASSLLNTGELFF.

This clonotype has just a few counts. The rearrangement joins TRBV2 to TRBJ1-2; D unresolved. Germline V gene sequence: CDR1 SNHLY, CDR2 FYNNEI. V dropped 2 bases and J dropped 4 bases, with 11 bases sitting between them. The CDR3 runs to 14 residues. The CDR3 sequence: CASSETSPLYGYTF. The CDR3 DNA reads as TGTGCCAGCAGTGAAACCAGCCCTCTCTATGGCTACACCTTC.

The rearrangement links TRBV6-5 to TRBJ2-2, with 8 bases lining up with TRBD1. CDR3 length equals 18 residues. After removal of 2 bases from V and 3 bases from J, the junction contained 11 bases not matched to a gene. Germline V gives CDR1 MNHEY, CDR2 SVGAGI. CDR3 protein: CASSYPPGQAIHTGELFF. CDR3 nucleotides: TGTGCCAGCAGTTACCCCCCGGGACAGGCCATACACACCGGGGAGCTGTTTTTT.

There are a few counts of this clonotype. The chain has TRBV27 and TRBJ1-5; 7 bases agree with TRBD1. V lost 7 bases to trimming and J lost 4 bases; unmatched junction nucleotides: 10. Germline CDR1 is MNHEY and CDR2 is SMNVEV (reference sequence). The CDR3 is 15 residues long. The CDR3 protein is CASMPRTGYNQPQHF. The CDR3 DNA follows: TGTGCCAGCATGCCTCGGACAGGCTATAATCAGCCCCAGCATTTT.

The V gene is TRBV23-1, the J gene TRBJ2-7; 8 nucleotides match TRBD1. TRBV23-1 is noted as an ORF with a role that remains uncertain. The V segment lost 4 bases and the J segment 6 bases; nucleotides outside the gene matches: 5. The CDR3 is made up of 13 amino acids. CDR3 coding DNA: TGCGCCAGCAGTCGCAGAACAGGGGGCGAGCAGTACTTC. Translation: CASSRRTGGEQYF.

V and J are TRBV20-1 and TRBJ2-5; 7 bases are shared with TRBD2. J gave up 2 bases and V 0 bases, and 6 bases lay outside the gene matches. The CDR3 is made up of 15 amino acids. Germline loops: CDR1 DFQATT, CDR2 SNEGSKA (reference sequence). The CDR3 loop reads CSARDHQRGQETQYF. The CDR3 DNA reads TGCAGTGCTAGAGATCATCAGCGGGGTCAAGAGACCCAGTACTTC.

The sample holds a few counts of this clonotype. The CDR3 sequence is CASSPGGSGANVLTF. CDR3 coding DNA: TGTGCCAGCAGTCCAGGGGGCTCTGGGGCCAACGTCCTGACTTTC. The V call is TRBV12-3 or TRBV12-4, the J call TRBJ2-6; TRBD1 matches at 7 bases. CDR3 length: 15 amino acids. V lost 5 bases to trimming and J lost 0 bases; unmatched junction nucleotides: 1.

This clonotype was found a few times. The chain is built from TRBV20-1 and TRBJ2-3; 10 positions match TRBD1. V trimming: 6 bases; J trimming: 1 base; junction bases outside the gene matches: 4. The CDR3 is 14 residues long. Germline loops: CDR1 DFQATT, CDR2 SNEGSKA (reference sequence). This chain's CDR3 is CSATGTGGTDTQYF. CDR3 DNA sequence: TGCAGTGCCACCGGGACAGGGGGCACAGATACGCAGTATTTT.

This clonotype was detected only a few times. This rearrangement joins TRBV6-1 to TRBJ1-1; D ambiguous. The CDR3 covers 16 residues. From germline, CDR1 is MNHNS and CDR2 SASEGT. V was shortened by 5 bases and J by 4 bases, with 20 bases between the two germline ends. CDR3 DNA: TGTGCCAGCAGTCCCCGAACGGCAACAAGGCGCACTGAAGCTTTCTTT. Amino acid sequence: CASSPRTATRRTEAFF.

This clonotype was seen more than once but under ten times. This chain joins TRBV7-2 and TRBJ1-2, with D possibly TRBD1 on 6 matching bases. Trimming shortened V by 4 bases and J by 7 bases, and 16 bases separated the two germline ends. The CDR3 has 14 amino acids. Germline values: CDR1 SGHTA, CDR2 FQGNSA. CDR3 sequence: CASSSEQGMAGYTF. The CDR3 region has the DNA TGTGCCAGCAGCTCAGAACAGGGAATGGCTGGCTACACCTTC. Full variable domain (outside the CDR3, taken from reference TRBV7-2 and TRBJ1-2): GAGVSQSPSNKVTEKGKDVELRCDPISGHTALYWYRQSLGQGLEFLIYFQGNSAPDKSGLPSDRFSAERTGGSVSTLTIQRTQQEDSAVYLCASSSEQGMAGYTFGSGTRLTVV.

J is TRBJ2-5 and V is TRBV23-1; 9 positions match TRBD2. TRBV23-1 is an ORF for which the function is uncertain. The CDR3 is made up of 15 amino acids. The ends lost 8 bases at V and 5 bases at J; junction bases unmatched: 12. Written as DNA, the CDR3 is TGCGCCAGCTGCGGGGAGCGGGGGGCCTGTGAGACCCAGTACTTC. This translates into CASCGERGACETQYF.

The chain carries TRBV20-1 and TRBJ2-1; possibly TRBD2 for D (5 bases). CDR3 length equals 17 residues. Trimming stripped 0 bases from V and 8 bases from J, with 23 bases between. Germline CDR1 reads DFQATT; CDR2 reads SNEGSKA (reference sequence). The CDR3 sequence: CSARDWASQKRYDEQFF. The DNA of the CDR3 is TGCAGTGCTAGAGATTGGGCTAGCCAGAAAAGATACGATGAGCAGTTCTTC.

In DNA, the CDR3 is TGTGCCACCAGTGATTGGGGCAGGACTGAAGCTTTCTTT. Translation gives CATSDWGRTEAFF. The chain couples TRBV24-1 to TRBJ1-1; perhaps TRBD1 as D (5 bases). Per germline, CDR1 KGHDR and CDR2 SFDVKD. CDR3 length equals 13 residues. Between the trimmed V and J ends, which lost 2 bases and 5 bases, there was a span of 8 bases.

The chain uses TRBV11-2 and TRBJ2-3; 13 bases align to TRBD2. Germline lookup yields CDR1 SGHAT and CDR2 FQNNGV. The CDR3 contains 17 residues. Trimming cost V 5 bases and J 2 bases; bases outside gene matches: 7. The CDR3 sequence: CASSPEGTSGDTDTQYF. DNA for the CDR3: TGTGCCAGCAGCCCCGAGGGGACTAGCGGGGACACAGATACGCAGTATTTT. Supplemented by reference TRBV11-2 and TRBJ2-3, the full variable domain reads EAGVAQSPRYKIIEKRQSVAFWCNPISGHATLYWYQQILGQGPKLLIQFQNNGVVDDSQLPKDRFSAERLKGVDSTLKIQPAKLEDSAVYLCASSPEGTSGDTDTQYFGPGTRLTVL.